This is a list of T cell receptor beta chains from one sample in a study of cytomegalovirus exposure and HLA in healthy donors. The protocol was immunoSEQ multiplex PCR, while the TCRdb copy is restricted to in-frame clones and leaves out a portion. The data show fewer than 120,000 clones, around 90% seen once. Sequences were obtained from PBMCs. These receptors came from a woman aged 18-29 years in good health and CMV-seronegative. CDR3s include the opening cysteine and the closing phenylalanine or tryptophan. Fields, in order: J gene, V gene, clone size, D gene, CDR3 DNA, CDR3 protein. D genes are given only for firm matches. Only part of the rows carry a size: once, few, many, or a class if the clone is expanded.

TRBJ1-1,TRBV7-7,.,.,TGTGCTAGCAGCTTCTCAGAGAACACTGAAGCTTTCTTT,CASSFSENTEAFF
TRBJ1-2,TRBV5-6,.,.,TGTGCCAGCAGCTTGGATCGGTACCTTTATGGCTACACCTTC,CASSLDRYLYGYTF
TRBJ2-3,TRBV5-1,.,TRBD1,TGCGCCAGCAGCTCACCATCCCGGGACAGGGGATGGACAGATACGCAGTATTTT,CASSSPSRDRGWTDTQYF
TRBJ1-1,TRBV27,.,TRBD1,TGTGCCAGCACCATAGGACAGGGGGCTGGCACTGAAGCTTTCTTT,CASTIGQGAGTEAFF
TRBJ2-1,TRBV28,.,TRBD2,TGTGCCAGCAGTCAGGGGACTAGCGGGAGTCGGGGCAATGAGCAGTTCTTC,CASSQGTSGSRGNEQFF
TRBJ2-3,TRBV4-1,.,.,TGCGCCAGCAGCCAAGAGGGCAAGGGGAGGACAGATACGCAGTATTTT,CASSQEGKGRTDTQYF
TRBJ2-1,TRBV4-2,.,.,TGTGCCAGCAGCCAAGAAGGACAGCTATCCTACAATGAGCAGTTCTTC,CASSQEGQLSYNEQFF
TRBJ2-6,TRBV11-1,.,.,TGTGCCAGCAGCTCGCCCTGGAGAACTGGGGCCAACGTCCTGACTTTC,CASSSPWRTGANVLTF
TRBJ2-2,TRBV15,.,.,TGTGCCACCAGCGCCCCTGGCAGGTCCGCCGGGGAGCTGTTTTTT,CATSAPGRSAGELFF
TRBJ2-1,TRBV7-2,once,TRBD2,TGTGCCAGCAGCTCCGGACTAGCGGGGGGGTATGGGCAGTTCTTC,CASSSGLAGGYGQFF
TRBJ1-1,TRBV28,.,.,TGTGCCAGCAGTTTAGGGGGGTTCGAAGCTTTCTTT,CASSLGGFEAFF
TRBJ1-4,TRBV28,.,TRBD1,TGTGCCACGGACAGGGGGCGCGGTGAAAAACTGTTTTTT,CATDRGRGEKLFF
TRBJ2-7,TRBV11-2,.,.,TGTGCCAGCAGCTTAGTGAGGGTTTCCGACGAGCAGTACTTC,CASSLVRVSDEQYF
TRBJ1-2,TRBV29-1,.,.,TGCAGCGTTGGATCAGGGGATGGCTACACCTTC,CSVGSGDGYTF
TRBJ1-1,TRBV7-2,.,TRBD1,TGTGCCAGCAGCGATACAGGGGGCACTCTGACTGAAGCTTTCTTT,CASSDTGGTLTEAFF
TRBJ1-2,TRBV10-3,.,.,TGTGCCATCAGTGACCCGGACAGTTCTACCGGCTACACCTTC,CAISDPDSSTGYTF
TRBJ2-1,TRBV5-1,.,TRBD2,TGCGCCAGCAGCTTCGGGACTAGCGACAATGAGCAGTTCTTC,CASSFGTSDNEQFF
TRBJ1-5,TRBV9,.,.,TGTGCCAGCAGCGTAGGGCAGGGGATGAATCAGCCCCAGCATTTT,CASSVGQGMNQPQHF
TRBJ1-2,TRBV16,.,.,TGTGCCAGCAGCCACCTTGGAGGCCCTCCTTTTGATAGCTACACCTTC,CASSHLGGPPFDSYTF
TRBJ2-3,TRBV28,.,TRBD2,TGTGCCAGCAGTTCGCCGGGACTAGGCGAGTATTTT,CASSSPGLGEYF
TRBJ2-2,TRBV7-3,.,TRBD2,TGTGCCAGCAGCCTAGCTAGCGGGGGCACCGGGGAGCTGTTTTTT,CASSLASGGTGELFF